This T cell receptor beta chain emerged from a study of blood T cell repertoires in COVID-19. About the research overall: Specimens from acute and convalescent COVID-19 originated in the United States, Italy and Spain.

The repertoire was sequenced with immunoSEQ multiplex PCR; TCRdb's copy has only in-frame clones and lacks some. The data show 60,000 to 70,000 clones, 65% to 90% seen once. Germline CDR1 reads MNHEY; CDR2 reads SMNVEV (reference sequence). Trimming shortened V by 4 bases and J by 2 bases, and 9 bases separated the two germline ends. The CDR3 loop spans 13 amino acids. The chain combines TRBV27 with TRBJ2-7, with D perhaps matching TRBD1 (5 bases). The sequenced sample was peripheral blood. This TCR was sampled from a man of 80 years or more with acute or convalescent COVID-19. The CDR3 coding sequence is TGTGCCAGCAGTTGGGGCCTAACCTACGAGCAGTACTTC. The encoded protein is CASSWGLTYEQYF.